The present T cell receptor (beta chain) was sequenced within a study of blood T cell repertoires in COVID-19. Study background: PBMCs, B-cell-depleted T cells, or T cells were the source of the cDNA or gDNA that made up the material.

Trimming stripped 5 bases from V and 4 bases from J, with 17 bases between. The CDR3 loop spans 16 amino acids. Germline lookup yields CDR1 SGHTA and CDR2 FQGNSA. The data were produced by immunoSEQ multiplex PCR, yet TCRdb's version contains in-frame clones alone and is incomplete. Among a few hundred thousand clones listed, roughly 84% were seen once. Sequencing was performed on PBMCs or T cells enriched from blood (not recorded which). The chain combines TRBV7-2 with TRBJ2-2, with D tentatively TRBD2 (6 bases). This TCR came from a middle-aged woman who had recovered from COVID-19. The CDR3 loop is CASSPREPRTTGELFF. For the CDR3, the DNA is TGTGCCAGCAGCCCCCGGGAGCCAAGGACCACCGGGGAGCTGTTTTTT.